These T cell receptor beta chains were read from a single sample in a study of shared clonotypes between healthy human individuals. Using immunoSEQ multiplex PCR, the repertoire was profiled, and TCRdb retains in-frame clones only, with some absent. Among about 2.2 million clones listed, around 93% were seen once. The sample comprised naive CD8+ T cells from PBMCs. Receptor source: a man younger than 30 in good health. Some clones in this sample may be carry-over from other donors' samples. CDR3s include the opening cysteine and the closing phenylalanine or tryptophan. Fields, in order: clone size, J gene, D gene, CDR3 length, V gene, CDR3 protein, CDR3 DNA. A D gene is named only where the DNA matches it firmly. Clone size, where shown, is once, few, many, or a class for clones that have expanded.

abundance: once
j_gene: TRBJ2-5
d_gene: .
len: 13
v_gene: TRBV25-1
CDR3aa: CASSWTVQETQYF
CDR3nt: TGTGCCAGCAGTTGGACAGTTCAAGAGACCCAGTACTTC

abundance: .
j_gene: TRBJ1-4
d_gene: .
len: 15
v_gene: TRBV9
CDR3aa: CASSPSGATNEKLFF
CDR3nt: TGTGCCAGCAGCCCCTCGGGCGCAACTAATGAAAAACTGTTTTTT

abundance: .
j_gene: TRBJ2-3
d_gene: .
len: 15
v_gene: TRBV9
CDR3aa: CASSVSGGVADTQYF
CDR3nt: TGTGCCAGCAGCGTTTCCGGGGGCGTCGCAGATACGCAGTATTTT

abundance: .
j_gene: TRBJ2-1
d_gene: TRBD2
len: 17
v_gene: TRBV4-2
CDR3aa: CASSKVRREGFYNEQFF
CDR3nt: TGTGCCAGCAGCAAGGTCCGTCGGGAGGGATTCTACAATGAGCAGTTCTTC

abundance: .
j_gene: TRBJ1-5
d_gene: .
len: 16
v_gene: TRBV28
CDR3aa: CASSPRGHRRNQPQHF
CDR3nt: TGTGCCAGCAGCCCCCGGGGACACCGCCGCAATCAGCCCCAGCATTTT

abundance: .
j_gene: TRBJ1-5
d_gene: .
len: 14
v_gene: TRBV7-9
CDR3aa: CASSSRDSNQPQHF
CDR3nt: TGTGCCAGCAGCTCAAGGGACAGCAATCAGCCCCAGCATTTT

abundance: once
j_gene: TRBJ2-7
d_gene: TRBD2
len: 15
v_gene: TRBV29-1
CDR3aa: CSVAGVSGSSYEQYF
CDR3nt: TGCAGCGTCGCTGGGGTGAGCGGGAGCTCCTACGAGCAGTACTTC

abundance: .
j_gene: TRBJ2-4
d_gene: .
len: 18
v_gene: TRBV4-1
CDR3aa: CASSQETLGALAKNIQYF
CDR3nt: TGCGCCAGCAGCCAAGAAACTCTGGGGGCCCTAGCCAAAAACATTCAGTACTTC

abundance: .
j_gene: TRBJ2-7
d_gene: TRBD1
len: 13
v_gene: TRBV10-3
CDR3aa: CAISPGTGIEQYF
CDR3nt: TGTGCCATCAGTCCCGGGACAGGGATCGAGCAGTACTTC

abundance: .
j_gene: TRBJ2-1
d_gene: .
len: 17
v_gene: TRBV7-2
CDR3aa: CASSQPGGASSYNEQFF
CDR3nt: TGTGCCAGCAGCCAACCTGGGGGGGCCAGCTCCTACAATGAGCAGTTCTTC

abundance: .
j_gene: TRBJ1-4
d_gene: TRBD1
len: 14
v_gene: TRBV2
CDR3aa: CASSERGRMGKLFF
CDR3nt: TGTGCCAGCAGTGAAAGGGGGCGGATGGGAAAACTGTTTTTT

abundance: once
j_gene: TRBJ2-2
d_gene: TRBD2
len: 15
v_gene: TRBV9
CDR3aa: CASSLYSGGTGELFF
CDR3nt: TGTGCCAGCAGCCTATACTCCGGGGGGACCGGGGAGCTGTTTTTT

abundance: .
j_gene: TRBJ2-3
d_gene: .
len: 16
v_gene: TRBV10-3
CDR3aa: CAISESGIRGADTQYF
CDR3nt: TGTGCCATCAGTGAGTCCGGTATCCGGGGGGCCGATACGCAGTATTTT

abundance: once
j_gene: TRBJ2-7
d_gene: TRBD2
len: 17
v_gene: TRBV4-1
CDR3aa: CASSQKTSLAGTYEQYF
CDR3nt: TGCGCCAGCAGCCAAAAGACAAGCCTAGCGGGGACCTACGAGCAGTACTTC

abundance: .
j_gene: TRBJ2-1
d_gene: .
len: 10
v_gene: TRBV2
CDR3aa: CASSGDWGFF
CDR3nt: TGTGCCAGCAGTGGGGACTGGGGGTTCTTC

abundance: .
j_gene: TRBJ2-7
d_gene: .
len: 14
v_gene: TRBV27
CDR3aa: CASSLYPGIREQYF
CDR3nt: TGTGCCAGCAGTTTGTATCCCGGTATACGAGAGCAGTACTTC

abundance: few
j_gene: TRBJ1-2
d_gene: .
len: 13
v_gene: TRBV15
CDR3aa: CATRGDSSYGYTF
CDR3nt: TGTGCCACCAGAGGTGACAGCTCCTATGGCTACACCTTC

abundance: .
j_gene: TRBJ1-5
d_gene: .
len: 16
v_gene: TRBV7-8
CDR3aa: CASAVHSSFGNQPQHF
CDR3nt: TGTGCCAGCGCAGTACACAGCTCCTTCGGCAATCAGCCCCAGCATTTT

abundance: .
j_gene: TRBJ1-5
d_gene: TRBD1
len: 13
v_gene: TRBV19
CDR3aa: CASRAGGNQPQHF
CDR3nt: TGTGCCAGTAGGGCAGGGGGGAATCAGCCCCAGCATTTT

abundance: .
j_gene: TRBJ1-1
d_gene: .
len: 17
v_gene: TRBV29-1
CDR3aa: CSVRDWGTGPLNTEAFF
CDR3nt: TGCAGCGTGAGAGACTGGGGAACAGGGCCACTCAACACTGAAGCTTTCTTT

abundance: .
j_gene: TRBJ2-1
d_gene: .
len: 13
v_gene: TRBV11-2
CDR3aa: CASSFRLLDEQFF
CDR3nt: TGTGCCAGCAGCTTTAGATTGTTGGATGAGCAGTTCTTC

abundance: .
j_gene: TRBJ2-5
d_gene: TRBD2
len: 18
v_gene: TRBV27
CDR3aa: CASSLSWRGTSHQETQYF
CDR3nt: TGTGCCAGCAGTTTATCTTGGCGCGGGACTAGCCACCAAGAGACCCAGTACTTC

abundance: .
j_gene: TRBJ2-7
d_gene: .
len: 13
v_gene: TRBV19
CDR3aa: CASSIRAQDEQYF
CDR3nt: TGTGCCAGTAGTATCCGGGCCCAGGACGAGCAGTACTTC

abundance: .
j_gene: TRBJ2-5
d_gene: TRBD2
len: 15
v_gene: TRBV7-9
CDR3aa: CASSSRTSWGETQYF
CDR3nt: TGTGCCAGCAGCTCTCGGACTAGCTGGGGAGAGACCCAGTACTTC

abundance: .
j_gene: TRBJ2-5
d_gene: .
len: 15
v_gene: TRBV7-9
CDR3aa: CASSLSFGLQETQYF
CDR3nt: TGTGCCAGCAGCTTATCATTTGGCTTACAAGAGACCCAGTACTTC

abundance: .
j_gene: TRBJ2-7
d_gene: TRBD1
len: 15
v_gene: TRBV4-3
CDR3aa: CASSQDGQGSYEQYF
CDR3nt: TGCGCCAGCAGCCAAGATGGACAGGGTTCCTACGAGCAGTACTTC

abundance: few
j_gene: TRBJ2-7
d_gene: .
len: 11
v_gene: TRBV19
CDR3aa: CASSNSYEQYF
CDR3nt: TGTGCCAGTAGTAACTCCTACGAGCAGTACTTC

abundance: once
j_gene: TRBJ2-5
d_gene: .
len: 15
v_gene: TRBV13
CDR3aa: CASSLGVLVAETQYF
CDR3nt: TGTGCCAGCAGCTTAGGCGTTTTGGTGGCAGAGACCCAGTACTTC

abundance: .
j_gene: TRBJ2-6
d_gene: TRBD2
len: 15
v_gene: TRBV4-3
CDR3aa: CASSHLAAGANVLTF
CDR3nt: TGCGCCAGCAGCCATCTAGCGGCTGGGGCCAACGTCCTGACTTTC